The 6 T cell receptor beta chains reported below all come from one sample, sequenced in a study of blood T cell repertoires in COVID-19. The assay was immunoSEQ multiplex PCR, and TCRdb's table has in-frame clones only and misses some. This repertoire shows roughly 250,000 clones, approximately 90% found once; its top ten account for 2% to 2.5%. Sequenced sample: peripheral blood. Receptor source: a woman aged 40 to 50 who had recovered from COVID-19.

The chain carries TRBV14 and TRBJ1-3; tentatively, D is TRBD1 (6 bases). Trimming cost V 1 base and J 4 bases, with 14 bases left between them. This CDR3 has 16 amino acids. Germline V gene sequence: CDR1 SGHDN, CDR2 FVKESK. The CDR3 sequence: CASSQVSGGEGNTIYF. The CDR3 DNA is TGTGCCAGCAGCCAAGTTAGCGGGGGCGAAGGAAACACCATATATTTT.

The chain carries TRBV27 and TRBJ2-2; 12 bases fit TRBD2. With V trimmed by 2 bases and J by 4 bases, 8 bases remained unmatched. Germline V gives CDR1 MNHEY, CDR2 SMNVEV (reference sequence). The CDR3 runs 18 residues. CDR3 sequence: CASSLNLAGGPVTGELFF. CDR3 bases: TGTGCCAGCAGTTTAAATCTAGCGGGAGGGCCGGTCACCGGGGAGCTGTTTTTT.

The CDR3 DNA sequence: TGTGCCAGCAGTGGAACACAGGGAAGGGCTAACTATGGCTACACCTTC. This translates into CASSGTQGRANYGYTF. The rearrangement joins TRBV2 to TRBJ1-2; tentatively, D is TRBD1 (6 bases). Germline-derived CDR1 and CDR2 are SNHLY and FYNNEI. V lost 4 bases and J lost 0, with 15 bases in between. The CDR3 totals 16 residues.

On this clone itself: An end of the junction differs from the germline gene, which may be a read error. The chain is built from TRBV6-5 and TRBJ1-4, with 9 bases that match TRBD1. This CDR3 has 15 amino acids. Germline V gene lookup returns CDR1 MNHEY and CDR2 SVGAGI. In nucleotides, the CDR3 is TGTGCCAGCAGTGACTCTACAGGGGGCTGGGGAAAACTGTTTTTT. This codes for CASSDSTGGWGKLFF.

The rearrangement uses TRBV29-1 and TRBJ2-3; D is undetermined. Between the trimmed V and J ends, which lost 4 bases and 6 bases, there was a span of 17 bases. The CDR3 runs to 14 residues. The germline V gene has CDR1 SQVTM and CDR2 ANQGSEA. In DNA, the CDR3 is TGCAGCGTTGTAAGGCTGCGAGGCGCGGATACGCAGTATTTT. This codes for CSVVRLRGADTQYF.

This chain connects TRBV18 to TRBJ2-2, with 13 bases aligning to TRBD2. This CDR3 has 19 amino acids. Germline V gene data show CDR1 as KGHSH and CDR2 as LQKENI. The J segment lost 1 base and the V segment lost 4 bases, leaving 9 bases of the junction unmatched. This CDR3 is CASSQSPGLAGQNTGELFF. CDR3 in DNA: TGTGCCAGCTCACAAAGCCCGGGACTAGCGGGACAGAACACCGGGGAGCTGTTTTTT. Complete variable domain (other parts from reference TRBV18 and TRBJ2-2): NAGVMQNPRHLVRRRGQEARLRCSPMKGHSHVYWYRQLPEEGLKFMVYLQKENIIDESGMPKERFSAEFPKEGPSILRIQQVVRGDSAAYFCASSQSPGLAGQNTGELFFGEGSRLTVL.